These T cell receptor beta chains were read from a single sample in a study of T cells after posttransplantation cyclophosphamide. Data came from immunoSEQ multiplex PCR; TCRdb stores just in-frame clones and leaves some out. The record shows 750 to 1,000 clones for this sample, with no singletons present. The source material was PBMCs, sampled after allogeneic stem cell transplant with posttransplant cyclophosphamide. These TCRs come from a young adult male patient who received an allogeneic stem cell transplant from a related donor, was CMV-positive, and had no GVHD. A share of the T cells may be of graft donor origin. CDR3s include the opening cysteine and the closing phenylalanine or tryptophan. Each record gives: CDR3 DNA, CDR3 protein, V gene, D gene, J gene, clone size. The D gene is left open where the match is weak. Size tells how often a clone was seen (once, few, many) or the class of an expanded clone, and some rows leave it out.

cdr3_nt: TGTGCCAGTAGTTCCGGGTTGGACAGGGGTAATTCACCCCTCCACTTT; cdr3_aa: CASSSGLDRGNSPLHF; v_call: TRBV19; d_call: TRBD1; j_call: TRBJ1-6; clone_size: many
cdr3_nt: TGTGCCAGCAGCTTATCCGGACAGTTACAAGAGACCCAGTACTTC; cdr3_aa: CASSLSGQLQETQYF; v_call: TRBV7-9; d_call: .; j_call: TRBJ2-5; clone_size: many
cdr3_nt: TGTGCCAGCACCCCACGGACAGGGGGCTACGAGCAGTACTTC; cdr3_aa: CASTPRTGGYEQYF; v_call: TRBV6-1; d_call: TRBD1; j_call: TRBJ2-7; clone_size: medium-sized
cdr3_nt: TGTGCCATCAGCAAAACTAGCGGGATTACCTACGAGCAGTACTTC; cdr3_aa: CAISKTSGITYEQYF; v_call: TRBV10-3; d_call: TRBD2; j_call: TRBJ2-7; clone_size: medium-sized
cdr3_nt: TGTGCCAGCAGTTTGCGACAGGGGAATTCACCCCTCCACTTT; cdr3_aa: CASSLRQGNSPLHF; v_call: TRBV6-2/TRBV6-3; d_call: TRBD1; j_call: TRBJ1-6; clone_size: many
cdr3_nt: TGTGCCAGCAGTTTGGGGACAACATACAATGAGCAGTTCTTC; cdr3_aa: CASSLGTTYNEQFF; v_call: TRBV28; d_call: .; j_call: TRBJ2-1; clone_size: medium-sized
cdr3_nt: TGTGCCAGCAGCCAATTGGATAGCGGGATCCCCTCCTACGAGCAGTACTTC; cdr3_aa: CASSQLDSGIPSYEQYF; v_call: TRBV4-2; d_call: TRBD2; j_call: TRBJ2-7; clone_size: medium-sized
cdr3_nt: TGTGCCAGTGGCGGGGGGTGGACAGATACGCAGTATTTT; cdr3_aa: CASGGGWTDTQYF; v_call: TRBV19; d_call: TRBD2; j_call: TRBJ2-3; clone_size: medium-sized
cdr3_nt: TGTGCCACCAGCAGAGGACAGGGTCGGGATGGCTACACCTTC; cdr3_aa: CATSRGQGRDGYTF; v_call: TRBV15; d_call: TRBD1; j_call: TRBJ1-2; clone_size: medium-sized
cdr3_nt: TGTGCCAGCAGTGAGACTTTTTTCCTAGCCTACGAGCAGTACTTT; cdr3_aa: CASSETFFLAYEQYF; v_call: TRBV28; d_call: .; j_call: TRBJ2-7; clone_size: .
cdr3_nt: TGCGCCAGCAGCATCGCGAGAGAGCAGTTCTTC; cdr3_aa: CASSIAREQFF; v_call: TRBV5-1; d_call: .; j_call: TRBJ2-1; clone_size: medium-sized
cdr3_nt: TGCGCCAGCAGGGAAGCGGGAGGGCCGCACGAGCAGTACTTC; cdr3_aa: CASREAGGPHEQYF; v_call: TRBV5-1; d_call: TRBD2; j_call: TRBJ2-7; clone_size: medium-sized
cdr3_nt: TGTGCCAGCAGCTTGAGCAGGGGCCCTGAGTTCTTC; cdr3_aa: CASSLSRGPEFF; v_call: TRBV27; d_call: .; j_call: TRBJ2-1; clone_size: medium-sized
cdr3_nt: TGTGCCAGCAGCCAAGGGGACAGACCCTGGGATGGCTACACCTTC; cdr3_aa: CASSQGDRPWDGYTF; v_call: TRBV5-4; d_call: TRBD1; j_call: TRBJ1-2; clone_size: medium-sized
cdr3_nt: TGTGCCATCAGTGAGGGACAGGGCCACGAGCAGTACTTC; cdr3_aa: CAISEGQGHEQYF; v_call: TRBV10-3; d_call: TRBD1; j_call: TRBJ2-7; clone_size: medium-sized
cdr3_nt: TGTGCCAGCAGTTTATTTGCTGGGTATAGCTCTCTCACAGATACGCAGTATTTT; cdr3_aa: CASSLFAGYSSLTDTQYF; v_call: TRBV12-3/TRBV12-4; d_call: .; j_call: TRBJ2-3; clone_size: many
cdr3_nt: TGCGCCAGCAGCTTGGTGCGGGGGGGCTACGAGCAGTACTTC; cdr3_aa: CASSLVRGGYEQYF; v_call: TRBV5-1; d_call: TRBD2; j_call: TRBJ2-7; clone_size: medium-sized
cdr3_nt: TGTGCCAGCAGTTTATTTAGCGGGAGGACCCCGATTCCGGCTGGGGAGCTGTTTTTT; cdr3_aa: CASSLFSGRTPIPAGELFF; v_call: TRBV27; d_call: TRBD2; j_call: TRBJ2-2; clone_size: many
cdr3_nt: TGTGCCAGCAGCAGACCGGGACAGAGCAATGGGATCACTGAAGCTTTCTTT; cdr3_aa: CASSRPGQSNGITEAFF; v_call: TRBV7-9; d_call: TRBD1; j_call: TRBJ1-1; clone_size: medium-sized
cdr3_nt: TGTGCCAGCAGCAAGACAGGGGGCAGTGATCAGCCCCAGCATTTT; cdr3_aa: CASSKTGGSDQPQHF; v_call: TRBV5-8; d_call: TRBD1; j_call: TRBJ1-5; clone_size: medium-sized